A selection of T cell receptor beta chains follows, all from one sample in a study of shared clonotypes between healthy human individuals. The assay was immunoSEQ multiplex PCR, and TCRdb's table has in-frame clones only and misses some. The data contain more than 400,000 clones, 90% to 97% of them seen just once; the ten biggest clones take up about 0.06%. The sample comprised naive CD4+ T cells sorted from blood. Receptor source: a woman younger than 45 in good health. Each CDR3 is given with its conserved first and last residue. A D gene is named only where the DNA matches it firmly. Where a row states a size, it is once, few, many or the class of an expanded clone; other rows omit it.

>once|TRBV5-1|TRBD2|TRBJ2-7
TGCGCCAGCAGCTTCACCGGGGAGGGTTCCCACGAGCAGTACTTC
CASSFTGEGSHEQYF
>.|TRBV5-1|TRBD1|TRBJ2-7
TGCGCCAGCAGCTTGGCGACAGGGACCTACGAGCAGTACTTC
CASSLATGTYEQYF
>.|TRBV27|TRBD2|TRBJ2-7
TGTGCCAGCTCGGCCCTTCCTTCGGGTAGCGGGATATCCTCCTACGAGCAGTACTTC
CASSALPSGSGISSYEQYF
>.|TRBV19|.|TRBJ2-3
TGTGCCACATCGATTCTAGCGAGCACAGATACGCAGTATTTT
CATSILASTDTQYF
>.|TRBV15|.|TRBJ1-1
TGTGCCACCAGCAGATACAAAGGTGGAGGAGCTTTCTTT
CATSRYKGGGAFF
>once|TRBV28|TRBD1|TRBJ1-2
TGTGCCAGCAGAGCAGGGGGCGAGGATGGCTACACCTTC
CASRAGGEDGYTF
>.|TRBV11-2|.|TRBJ1-2
TGTGCCAGCAGCTTAGTGCGAACAGGCTATGGCTACACCTTC
CASSLVRTGYGYTF
>.|TRBV6-4|TRBD2|TRBJ2-3
TGTGCCAGCAGTCAACGAAGCCCCCAGAGTGGCGGGAGTTTT
CASSQRSPQSGGSF
>.|TRBV5-1|.|TRBJ2-7
TGCGCCAGCAGCTTTGGACTTCTCGGGGACTACGAGCAGTACTTC
CASSFGLLGDYEQYF
>.|TRBV7-8|TRBD2|TRBJ2-2
TGTGCCAGCAGCTCCGATAGCGGGAGGGCCGGGACGACCGGGGAGCTGTTTTTT
CASSSDSGRAGTTGELFF
>once|TRBV15|.|TRBJ1-1
TGTGCCACCAGCAGGGGGGAGGGCACTGAAGCTTTCTTT
CATSRGEGTEAFF
>.|TRBV7-8|.|TRBJ2-7
TGTGCCAGCAGCCCCACCGGCAGCCTGCACGAGCAGTACTTC
CASSPTGSLHEQYF
>.|TRBV11-2|.|TRBJ1-2
TGTGCCAGCAGCTTTAGGAGACCAGGGAGAATGGGCTACACCTTC
CASSFRRPGRMGYTF
>.|TRBV7-9|.|TRBJ2-5
TGTGCCAGCAGACAGGTTAGAGGAGAGACCCAGTACTTC
CASRQVRGETQYF
>.|TRBV2|.|TRBJ1-5
TGTGCCAGCAGGGGTCAGGGGAATCAGCCCCAGCATTTT
CASRGQGNQPQHF
>.|TRBV18|.|TRBJ1-1
TGTGCCAGCTCACCAGGCGATGAAGCTTTCTTT
CASSPGDEAFF
>.|TRBV5-8|TRBD2|TRBJ2-7
TGTGCCAGCAGCTTGTGGTATGTCAGCGGGAGCTTCCACGAGCAGTACTTC
CASSLWYVSGSFHEQYF
>.|TRBV2|.|TRBJ2-5
TGTGCCAGCAGTCGCGACAGGACCCAAGAGACCCAGTACTTC
CASSRDRTQETQYF
>.|TRBV28|.|TRBJ1-4
TGTGCCAGCAGGGATCAGGGACAAGGGGAACTGAAAAAACTGTTTTTT
CASRDQGQGELKKLFF
>.|TRBV5-4|.|TRBJ1-4
TGTGCCAGCAGCTTGGAGGGTCAGCGTCTGTTTTTT
CASSLEGQRLFF
>.|TRBV15|.|TRBJ2-3
TGTGCCACCAGCCGACTGAAGGGGGGAGACACAGATACGCAGTATTTT
CATSRLKGGDTDTQYF
>.|TRBV5-1|.|TRBJ1-1
TGCGCCAGCAGCGACCGGGACCGAGGTGACACTGAAGCTTTCTTT
CASSDRDRGDTEAFF
>.|TRBV4-1|.|TRBJ2-1
TGCGCCAGCAGCCGGCTTAACAATGAGCAGTTCTTC
CASSRLNNEQFF
>.|TRBV5-1|TRBD1|TRBJ1-1
TGCGCCAGCAGCTTGACAGGGGAGGGAAACACTGAAGCTTTCTTT
CASSLTGEGNTEAFF
>.|TRBV30|TRBD2|TRBJ2-7
TGTGCCTGGGTGGAGACTAGCGGGCCCTACGAGCAGTACTTC
CAWVETSGPYEQYF
>.|TRBV29-1|.|TRBJ1-1
TGCAGCGTTCCGGTGGGGGGCCTAATGAACACTGAAGCTTTCTTT
CSVPVGGLMNTEAFF
>.|TRBV28|.|TRBJ2-5
TGTGCCAGCAGTGAGGACAGAATCCAAGAGACCCAGTACTTC
CASSEDRIQETQYF
>.|TRBV7-9|.|TRBJ1-1
TGTGCCAGCAGCCAAGGGATGATCGAAGCTTTCTTT
CASSQGMIEAFF
>.|TRBV10-1|.|TRBJ2-4
TGCGCCAGCAGTGATTCGGCAGGGTCCAAAAACATTCAGTACTTC
CASSDSAGSKNIQYF
>.|TRBV27|TRBD1|TRBJ2-7
TGTGCCAGCAGCCTTATCTACCGGTCGACAGGGGCAAAACACGAGCAGTACTTC
CASSLIYRSTGAKHEQYF
>.|TRBV4-1|TRBD2|TRBJ2-1
TGCGCCAGCAGCCAGCGACTAGCGCCGAACAATGAGCAGTTCTTC
CASSQRLAPNNEQFF